This TCR beta chain was documented in a study of cytotoxic CD8 clonotypes in ibrutinib-treated CLL. Overall study context: On average, each sample had 255,043 productive templates and approximately 100,000 productive rearrangements. Study findings and constraints: Baseline levels of clonality went above those of age-matched healthy donors and moved with circulating CD8+ T-cell counts. Clonality went higher at ibrutinib response and then dropped back toward baseline at progression.

About this clone: Its antigen is still unknown.

Target depth was 1 in 200,000 to 1 in 1 million T cells, about 10x per clonotype. Sequencing was performed with immunoSEQ multiplex PCR; in TCRdb, only in-frame clones are kept and a portion is missing. The table includes around 200,000 clones, more than 65% detected once. The sample consisted of PBMCs, taken after 12 months of ibrutinib treatment. This receptor was taken from a human donor with chronic lymphocytic leukemia.

The CDR3 is CASSFDGDQPQHF. In nucleotides, the CDR3 is TGCGCCAGCAGCTTTGACGGGGATCAGCCCCAGCATTTT. The chain carries TRBV5-1 and TRBJ1-5, with D hard to call. The CDR3 sequence is 13 residues long. V was pared by 2 bases and J by 5 bases, with 8 bases between. Germline V lookup: CDR1 SGHRS, CDR2 YFSETQ.